A single T cell receptor beta chain is shown here with its context. No antigen is known for it. The data are from a study of CD8+ T cells in alopecia areata. Overall study: Treatment comprised oral tofacitinib, 5 to 10 mg twice daily, in treated patients.

Study-wide findings and caveats: Clonality exceeded that of normal scalp in lesional scalp, most notably in alopecia totalis/universalis.

Peripheral blood, together with lesional scalp punch biopsies, was collected from alopecia areata patients. This CDR3 has 14 residues. The germline V gene has CDR1 SQVTM and CDR2 ANQGSEA. Germline trimming cut 3 bases from V and 9 bases from J; bases unmatched to any gene: 7. The authors extracted RNA and reverse transcribed it into cDNA as the sequencing template. The protocol was immunoSEQ multiplex PCR, while the TCRdb copy is restricted to in-frame clones and leaves out a portion. This repertoire shows hundreds of thousands of clones, about two thirds found once; its top ten account for about 1.3%.

The chain carries TRBV29-1 and TRBJ2-1, with 11 bases that match TRBD2. The material was CD4+ T cells sorted from blood, obtained at week 0. The TCR comes from a human donor with alopecia areata. DNA for the CDR3: TGCAGCGTTGATCCCCTAGCGGGGGGTAGTGAGCAGTTCTTC. Protein: CSVDPLAGGSEQFF.